This TCR beta chain originates from a study of blood T cells in healthy people across ages. In the study overall: When template switching was applied, about one barcoded beta molecule was captured per two T cells.

With respect to this clonotype: Its antigen is not known.

General observations from the study: One million T cells yielded diversity estimates that were considered underestimates. Age advanced and TCR beta diversity per million T cells fell, roughly linearly. Not knowing donor CMV status may have confounded expanded clonotype changes.

The V and J ends lost 6 bases and 11 bases, in that order; junction bases with no gene match: 14. The V gene's germline CDR1 is SQVTM and CDR2 ANQGSEA. This CDR3 contains 14 residues. Together with a sample-barcoded 5' primer, a J-beta primer mix was included in a second PCR lasting about 6 to 11 cycles. TCRdb fed the 5' RACE reads into MiXCR, producing one record per CDR3 protein. The data show around 400,000 distinct CDR3 sequences, with approximately 51% seen just once and under 65% held by the top ten. The sequencing sample was made of blood. The chain uses TRBV29-1 and TRBJ2-5, with 11 bases lining up with TRBD1. The sequence was obtained from a man aged 55 to 70 in good health. The CDR3 loop is CSVGTGQGAREQYF. The CDR3 nucleotides are TGCAGCGTGGGGACCGGACAGGGGGCAAGGGAGCAGTACTTC.